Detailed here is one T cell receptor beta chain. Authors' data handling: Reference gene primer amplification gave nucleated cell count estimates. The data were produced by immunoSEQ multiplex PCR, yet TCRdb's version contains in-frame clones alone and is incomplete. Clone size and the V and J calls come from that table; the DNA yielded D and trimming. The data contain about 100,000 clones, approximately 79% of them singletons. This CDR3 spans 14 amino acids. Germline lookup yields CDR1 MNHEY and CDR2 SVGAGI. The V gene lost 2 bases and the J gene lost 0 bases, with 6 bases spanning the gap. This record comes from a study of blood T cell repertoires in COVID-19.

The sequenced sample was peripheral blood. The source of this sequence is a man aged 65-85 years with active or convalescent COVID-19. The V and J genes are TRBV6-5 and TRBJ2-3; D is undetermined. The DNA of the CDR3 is TGTGCCAGCAGTTACCACGGTAGCACAGATACGCAGTATTTT. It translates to CASSYHGSTDTQYF.